This passage covers 4 T cell receptor beta chains from one sample sequenced in a study of blood T cell repertoires in COVID-19. Sequencing was performed with immunoSEQ multiplex PCR; in TCRdb, only in-frame clones are kept and a portion is missing. The sample includes about 190,000 clones, about 85% of them seen just once. The sequencing sample was made of peripheral blood. The receptors derive from a man aged 25 to 40 with acute or convalescent COVID-19.

The chain combines TRBV7-6 with TRBJ1-2, with D unclear. With 5 bases removed from V and 4 bases from J, the gap between germline ends came to 17 bases. From germline, CDR1 is SGHVS and CDR2 FNYEAQ. This CDR3 spans 15 amino acids. CDR3 nucleotides: TGTGCCAGCAGCCCATACCCCCCACAGACCTATGGCTACACCTTC. Amino acid sequence: CASSPYPPQTYGYTF.

V gene TRBV29-1 combines with J gene TRBJ1-1; D is possibly TRBD1 (6 bases). The CDR3 sequence is 12 residues long. Trimming cost V 7 bases and J 8 bases, with 17 bases left between them. The germline CDR1 and CDR2 sequences are SQVTM and ANQGSEA. CDR3 coding DNA: TGCAGCGCACATCAGGGAGGGGGGGAAGCTTTCTTT. As protein: CSAHQGGGEAFF.

This rearrangement joins TRBV10-3 to TRBJ2-7; a possible D gene is TRBD2 (5 bases). Germline lookup yields CDR1 ENHRY and CDR2 SYGVKD. The CDR3 runs 15 residues. The V end lost 3 bases, the J end lost 0 bases, and 12 bases lay between the germline ends. CDR3 coding DNA: TGTGCCATCAGTGAAGGAGGAGGTAGCTCCTACGAGCAGTACTTC. Residues: CAISEGGGSSYEQYF.

This chain connects TRBV2 to TRBJ1-3, with TRBD1 matching 7 bases. Germline V CDR1 and CDR2: SNHLY, FYNNEI. The CDR3 runs to 18 residues. V was pared by 5 bases and J by 1 base, with 14 bases of the junction left unmatched. The chain's CDR3 is CASSITGVLGLSGNTIYF. CDR3 DNA: TGTGCCAGCAGTATTACAGGGGTCTTAGGCCTTTCTGGAAACACCATATATTTT.